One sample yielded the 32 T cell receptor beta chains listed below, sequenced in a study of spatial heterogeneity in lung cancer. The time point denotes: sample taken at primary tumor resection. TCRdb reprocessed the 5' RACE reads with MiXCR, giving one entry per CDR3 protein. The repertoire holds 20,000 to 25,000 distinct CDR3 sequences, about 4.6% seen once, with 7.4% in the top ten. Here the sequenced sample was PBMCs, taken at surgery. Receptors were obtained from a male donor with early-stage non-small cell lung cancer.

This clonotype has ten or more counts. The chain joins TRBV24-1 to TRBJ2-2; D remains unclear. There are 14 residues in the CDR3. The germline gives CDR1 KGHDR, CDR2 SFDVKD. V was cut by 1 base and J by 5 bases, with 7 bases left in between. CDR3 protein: CATSDFSETGELFF. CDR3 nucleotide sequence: TGTGCCACCAGTGATTTTAGTGAAACCGGGGAGCTGTTTTTT.

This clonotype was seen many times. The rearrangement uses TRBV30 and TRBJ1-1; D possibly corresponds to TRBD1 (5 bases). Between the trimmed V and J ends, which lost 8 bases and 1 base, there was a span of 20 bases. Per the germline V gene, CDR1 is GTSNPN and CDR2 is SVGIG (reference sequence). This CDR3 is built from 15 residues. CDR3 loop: CATTENQARNTEAFF. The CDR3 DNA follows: TGTGCCACGACAGAAAACCAGGCTCGGAACACTGAAGCTTTCTTT.

The CDR3 DNA sequence: TGTGCCAGCAGTTCTAATCAACAGGGGGCAAAGTCGTACGAGCAGTACTTC. It yields the protein CASSSNQQGAKSYEQYF. This sequence joins TRBV27 and TRBJ2-7, with 9 positions matching TRBD1. In germline, CDR1 is MNHEY, CDR2 SMNVEV (reference sequence). The CDR3 is made up of 17 amino acids. Losses at the gene ends were 4 bases for V and 4 bases for J; bases not matched to a gene: 14.

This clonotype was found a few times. CDR3 coding DNA: TGTGCCAGCAGTCTACGGACTAGTGATGAGCAGTTCTTC. Encoded protein: CASSLRTSDEQFF. The J gene is TRBJ2-1, the V gene TRBV12-3 or TRBV12-4; 7 bases line up with TRBD2. CDR3 length: 13 amino acids. The J segment lost 8 bases and the V segment lost 5 bases, leaving 6 bases of the junction unmatched.

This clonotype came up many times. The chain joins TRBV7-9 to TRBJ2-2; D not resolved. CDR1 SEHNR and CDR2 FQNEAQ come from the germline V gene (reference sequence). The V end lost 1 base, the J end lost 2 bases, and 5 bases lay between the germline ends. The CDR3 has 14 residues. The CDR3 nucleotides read TGTGCCAGCAGCTTAGACGTAAACACCGGGGAGCTGTTTTTT. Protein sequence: CASSLDVNTGELFF.

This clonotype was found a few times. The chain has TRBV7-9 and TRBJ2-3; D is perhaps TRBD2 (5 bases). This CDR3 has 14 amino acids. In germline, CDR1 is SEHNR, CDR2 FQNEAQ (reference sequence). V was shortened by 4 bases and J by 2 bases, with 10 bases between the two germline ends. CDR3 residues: CASSSGLNTDTQYF. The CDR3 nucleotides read TGTGCCAGCAGCTCAGGACTGAACACAGATACGCAGTATTTT. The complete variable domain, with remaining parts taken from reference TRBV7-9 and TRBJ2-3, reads DTGVSQNPRHKITKRGQNVTFRCDPISEHNRLYWYRQTLGQGPEFLTYFQNEAQLEKSRLLSDRFSAERPKGSFSTLEIQRTEQGDSAMYLCASSSGLNTDTQYFGPGTRLTVL.

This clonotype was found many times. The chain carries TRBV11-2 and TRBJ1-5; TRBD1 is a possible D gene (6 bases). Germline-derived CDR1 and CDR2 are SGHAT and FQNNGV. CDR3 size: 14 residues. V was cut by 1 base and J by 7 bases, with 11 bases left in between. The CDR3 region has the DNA TGTGCCAGCAGCTTAGTGGCAGGGGACCAGCCCCAGCATTTT. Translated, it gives CASSLVAGDQPQHF.

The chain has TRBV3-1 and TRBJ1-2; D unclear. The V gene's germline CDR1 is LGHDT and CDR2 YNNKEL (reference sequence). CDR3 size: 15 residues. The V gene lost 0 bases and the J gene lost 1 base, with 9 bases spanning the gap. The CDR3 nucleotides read TGTGCCAGCAGCCAAGATTCGGGCCGTAACTATGGCTACACCTTC. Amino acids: CASSQDSGRNYGYTF.

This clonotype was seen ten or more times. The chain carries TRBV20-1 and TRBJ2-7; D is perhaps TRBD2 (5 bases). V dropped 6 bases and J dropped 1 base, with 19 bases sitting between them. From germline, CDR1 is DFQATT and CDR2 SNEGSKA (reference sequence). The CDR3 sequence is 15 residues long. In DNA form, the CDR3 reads TGCAGTGCCAACTTGGCGCGGGTTCCTTCCTACGAGCAGTACTTC. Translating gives CSANLARVPSYEQYF.

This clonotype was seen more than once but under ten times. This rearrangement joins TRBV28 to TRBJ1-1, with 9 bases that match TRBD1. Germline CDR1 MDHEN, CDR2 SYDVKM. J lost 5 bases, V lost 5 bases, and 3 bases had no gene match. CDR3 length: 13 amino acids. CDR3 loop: CASSNRGLTEAFF. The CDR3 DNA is TGTGCCAGCAGTAACAGGGGGCTGACTGAAGCTTTCTTT.

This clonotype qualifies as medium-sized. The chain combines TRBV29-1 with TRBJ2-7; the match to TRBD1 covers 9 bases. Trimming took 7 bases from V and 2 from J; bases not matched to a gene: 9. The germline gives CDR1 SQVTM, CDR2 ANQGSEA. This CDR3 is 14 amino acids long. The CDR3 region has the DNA TGCAGCGGCGCCGGGACAGGGTCCACCTACGAGCAGTACTTC. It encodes CSGAGTGSTYEQYF.

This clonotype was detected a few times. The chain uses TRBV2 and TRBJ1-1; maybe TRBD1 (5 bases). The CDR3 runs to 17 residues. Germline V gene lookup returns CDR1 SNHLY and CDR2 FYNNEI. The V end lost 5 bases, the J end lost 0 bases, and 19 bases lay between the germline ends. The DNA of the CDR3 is TGTGCCAGCAGTCCAACCCGAACAGGATTAATGAACACTGAAGCTTTCTTT. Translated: CASSPTRTGLMNTEAFF.

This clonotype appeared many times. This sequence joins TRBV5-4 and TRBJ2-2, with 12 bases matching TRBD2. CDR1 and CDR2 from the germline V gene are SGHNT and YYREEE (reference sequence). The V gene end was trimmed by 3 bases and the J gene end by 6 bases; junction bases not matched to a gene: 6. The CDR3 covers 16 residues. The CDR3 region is CASSSGLAGLSGELFF. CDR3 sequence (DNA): TGTGCCAGCAGCTCTGGACTAGCGGGACTCTCCGGGGAGCTGTTTTTT.

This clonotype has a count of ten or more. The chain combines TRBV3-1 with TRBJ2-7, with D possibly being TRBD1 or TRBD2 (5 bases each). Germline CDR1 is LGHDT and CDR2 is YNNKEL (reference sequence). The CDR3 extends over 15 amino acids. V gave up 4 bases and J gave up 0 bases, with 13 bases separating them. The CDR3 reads CASSRIRDGSYEQYF. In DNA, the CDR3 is TGTGCCAGCAGCCGCATTAGGGACGGCTCCTACGAGCAGTACTTC.

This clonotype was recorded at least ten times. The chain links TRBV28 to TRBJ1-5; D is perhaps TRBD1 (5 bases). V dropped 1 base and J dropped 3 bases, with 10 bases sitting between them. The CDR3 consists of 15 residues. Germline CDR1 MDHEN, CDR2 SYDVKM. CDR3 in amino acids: CASSLFPRVNQPQHF. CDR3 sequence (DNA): TGTGCCAGCAGTTTATTCCCCAGGGTCAATCAGCCCCAGCATTTT.

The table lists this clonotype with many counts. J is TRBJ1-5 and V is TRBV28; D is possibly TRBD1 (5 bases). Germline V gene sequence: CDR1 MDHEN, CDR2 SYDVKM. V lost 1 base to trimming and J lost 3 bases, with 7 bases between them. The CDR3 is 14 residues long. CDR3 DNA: TGTGCCAGCAGTTTATTGGGACCCAATCAGCCCCAGCATTTT. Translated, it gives CASSLLGPNQPQHF.

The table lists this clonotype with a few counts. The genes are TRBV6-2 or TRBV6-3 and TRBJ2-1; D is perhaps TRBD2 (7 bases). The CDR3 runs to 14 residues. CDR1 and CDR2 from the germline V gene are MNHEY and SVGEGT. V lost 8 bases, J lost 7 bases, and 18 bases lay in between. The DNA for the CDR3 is TGTGCCAGCGGGGGGGGCCCGCATCTAAATGAGCAGTTCTTC. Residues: CASGGGPHLNEQFF.

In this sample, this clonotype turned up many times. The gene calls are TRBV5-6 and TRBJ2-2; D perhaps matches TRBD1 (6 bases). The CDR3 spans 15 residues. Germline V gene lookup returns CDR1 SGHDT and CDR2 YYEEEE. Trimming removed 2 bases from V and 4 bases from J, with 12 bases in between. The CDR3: CASSLGGVGTGELFF. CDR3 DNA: TGTGCCAGCAGCTTAGGGGGTGTTGGCACCGGGGAGCTGTTTTTT.

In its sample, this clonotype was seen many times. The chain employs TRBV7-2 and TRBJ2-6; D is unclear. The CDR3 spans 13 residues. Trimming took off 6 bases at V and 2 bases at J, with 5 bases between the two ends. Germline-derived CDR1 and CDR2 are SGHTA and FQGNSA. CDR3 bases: TGTGCCAGCAGGGGCGCTGGGGCCAACGTCCTGACTTTC. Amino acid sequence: CASRGAGANVLTF.

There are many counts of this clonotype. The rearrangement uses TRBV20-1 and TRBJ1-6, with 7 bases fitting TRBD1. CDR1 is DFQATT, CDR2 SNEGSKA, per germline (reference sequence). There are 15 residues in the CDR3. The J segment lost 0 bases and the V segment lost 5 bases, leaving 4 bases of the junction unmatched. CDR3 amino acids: CSAHRGISYNSPLHF. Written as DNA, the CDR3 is TGCAGTGCTCACAGGGGTATCTCCTATAATTCACCCCTCCACTTT.

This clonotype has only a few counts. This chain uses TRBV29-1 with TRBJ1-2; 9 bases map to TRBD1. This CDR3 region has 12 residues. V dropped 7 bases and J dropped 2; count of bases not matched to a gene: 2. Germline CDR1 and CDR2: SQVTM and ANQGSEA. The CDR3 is CSAGQGNYGYTF. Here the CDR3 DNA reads TGCAGCGCGGGACAGGGCAACTATGGCTACACCTTC. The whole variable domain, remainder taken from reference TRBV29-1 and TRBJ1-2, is SAVISQKPSRDICQRGTSLTIQCQVDSQVTMMFWYRQQPGQSLTLIATANQGSEATYESGFVIDKFPISRPNLTFSTLTVSNMSPEDSSIYLCSAGQGNYGYTFGSGTRLTVV.

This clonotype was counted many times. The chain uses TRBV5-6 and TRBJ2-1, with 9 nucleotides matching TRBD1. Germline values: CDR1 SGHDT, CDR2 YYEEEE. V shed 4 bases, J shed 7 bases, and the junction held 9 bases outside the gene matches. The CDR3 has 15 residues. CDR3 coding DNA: TGTGCCAGCAGCAGCTCGGGACAGGGTGGGAATGAGCAGTTCTTC. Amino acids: CASSSSGQGGNEQFF. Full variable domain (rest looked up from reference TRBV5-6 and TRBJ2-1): DAGVTQSPTHLIKTRGQQVTLRCSPKSGHDTVSWYQQALGQGPQFIFQYYEEEERQRGNFPDRFSGHQFPNYSSELNVNALLLGDSALYLCASSSSGQGGNEQFFGPGTRLTVL.

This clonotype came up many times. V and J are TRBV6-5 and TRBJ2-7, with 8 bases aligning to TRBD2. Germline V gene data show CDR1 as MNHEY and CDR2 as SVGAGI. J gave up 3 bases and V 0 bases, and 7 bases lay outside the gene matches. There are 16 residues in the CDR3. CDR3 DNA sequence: TGTGCCAGCAGTTACTCGAGTGGCGGGGGGTACTACGAGCAGTACTTC. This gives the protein CASSYSSGGGYYEQYF.

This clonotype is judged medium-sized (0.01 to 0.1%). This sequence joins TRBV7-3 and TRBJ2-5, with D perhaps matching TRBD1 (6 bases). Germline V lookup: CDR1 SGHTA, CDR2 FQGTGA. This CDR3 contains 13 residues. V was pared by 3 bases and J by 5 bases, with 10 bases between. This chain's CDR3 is CASSFGGRETQYF. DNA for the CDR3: TGTGCCAGCAGCTTTGGGGGCCGGGAGACCCAGTACTTC.

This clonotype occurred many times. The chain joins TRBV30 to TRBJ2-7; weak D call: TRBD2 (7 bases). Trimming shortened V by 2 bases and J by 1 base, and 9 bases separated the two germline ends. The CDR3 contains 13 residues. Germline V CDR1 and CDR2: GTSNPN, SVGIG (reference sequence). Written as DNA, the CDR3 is TGTGCCTGGAGTCGGGGGGCATCCTACGAGCAGTACTTC. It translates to CAWSRGASYEQYF.

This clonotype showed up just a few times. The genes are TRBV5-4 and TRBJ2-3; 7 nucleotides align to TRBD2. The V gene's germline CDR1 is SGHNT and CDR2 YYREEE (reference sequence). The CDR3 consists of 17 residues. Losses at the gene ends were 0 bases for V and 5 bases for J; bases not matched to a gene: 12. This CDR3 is CASSLGVVRGEVDTQYF. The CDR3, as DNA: TGTGCCAGCAGCTTGGGGGTCGTCCGGGGGGAAGTAGATACGCAGTATTTT. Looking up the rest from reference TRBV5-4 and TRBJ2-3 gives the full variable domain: ETGVTQSPTHLIKTRGQQVTLRCSSQSGHNTVSWYQQALGQGPQFIFQYYREEENGRGNFPPRFSGLQFPNYSSELNVNALELDDSALYLCASSLGVVRGEVDTQYFGPGTRLTVL.

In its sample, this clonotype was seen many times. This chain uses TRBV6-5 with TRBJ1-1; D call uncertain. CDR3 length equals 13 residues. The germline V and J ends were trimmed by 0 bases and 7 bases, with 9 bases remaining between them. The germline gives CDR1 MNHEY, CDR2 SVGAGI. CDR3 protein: CASSYSASSEAFF. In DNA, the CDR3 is TGTGCCAGCAGTTACTCTGCCAGCAGTGAAGCTTTCTTT.

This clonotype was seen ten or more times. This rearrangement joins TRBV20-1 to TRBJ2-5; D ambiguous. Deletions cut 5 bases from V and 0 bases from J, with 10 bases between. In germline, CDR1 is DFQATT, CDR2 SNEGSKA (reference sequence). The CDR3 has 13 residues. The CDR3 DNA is TGCAGTGCTTTAGACTCTGACCAAGAGACCCAGTACTTC. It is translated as CSALDSDQETQYF.

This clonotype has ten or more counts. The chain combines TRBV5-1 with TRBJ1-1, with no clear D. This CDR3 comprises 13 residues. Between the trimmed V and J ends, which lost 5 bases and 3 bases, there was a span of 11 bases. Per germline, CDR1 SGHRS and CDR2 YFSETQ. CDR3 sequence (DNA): TGCGCCAGCAGTCCGGACGGATACACTGAAGCTTTCTTT. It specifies CASSPDGYTEAFF.

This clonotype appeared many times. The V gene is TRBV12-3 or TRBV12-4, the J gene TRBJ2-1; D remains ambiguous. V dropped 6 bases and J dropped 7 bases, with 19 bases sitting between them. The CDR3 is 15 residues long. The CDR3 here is CASRFSRSRANEQFF. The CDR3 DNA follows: TGTGCCAGCAGATTTTCGAGAAGCCGGGCTAATGAGCAGTTCTTC.

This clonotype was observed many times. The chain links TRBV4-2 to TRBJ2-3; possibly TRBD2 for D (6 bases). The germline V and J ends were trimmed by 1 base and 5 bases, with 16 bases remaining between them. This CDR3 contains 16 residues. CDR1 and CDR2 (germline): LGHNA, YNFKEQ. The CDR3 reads CASSQVPGERKDTQYF. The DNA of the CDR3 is TGTGCCAGCAGCCAAGTACCGGGGGAGAGGAAAGATACGCAGTATTTT.

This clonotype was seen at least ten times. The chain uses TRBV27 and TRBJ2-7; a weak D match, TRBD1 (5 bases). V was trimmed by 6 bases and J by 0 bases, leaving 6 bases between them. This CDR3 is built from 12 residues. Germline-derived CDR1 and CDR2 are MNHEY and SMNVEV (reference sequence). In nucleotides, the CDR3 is TGTGCCAGCAGAGGGGTCTCCTACGAGCAGTACTTC. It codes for CASRGVSYEQYF.